This T cell receptor beta chain is drawn from a study of CXCR3-negative and CXCR3-positive naive CD8 T cells. General study points: Whereas memory cells differed, naive CXCR3-negative and CXCR3-positive cells shared similar TRBV-TRBJ usage. Comparably high diversity marked both naive subsets, whereas memory CD8+ cells had much lower diversity.

Through 5' RACE with UMI labels, the TRB cDNA libraries were prepared. TCRdb re-called the 5' RACE reads and gives one entry per CDR3 protein, without DNA. The sample table sets out about 130,000 distinct CDR3 sequences. As for this clonotype: Its specificity is unknown.

This CDR3 has 13 residues. CDR1 is SGDLS and CDR2 is YYNGEE in the germline V gene. The sample comprised naive CXCR3- CD8+ T cells from blood. Subset defined: CD45RO-CCR7+CD27+CD95- naive CD8+ T cells lacking CXCR3 (TNR3-). This chain joins TRBV9 and TRBJ2-5; TCRdb returns TRBD2, unconfirmable since there is no DNA. This clonotype originated in a human donor in good health. Some clones in this sample may be carry-over from other donors' samples. The CDR3 loop is CASSVGGSETQYF.